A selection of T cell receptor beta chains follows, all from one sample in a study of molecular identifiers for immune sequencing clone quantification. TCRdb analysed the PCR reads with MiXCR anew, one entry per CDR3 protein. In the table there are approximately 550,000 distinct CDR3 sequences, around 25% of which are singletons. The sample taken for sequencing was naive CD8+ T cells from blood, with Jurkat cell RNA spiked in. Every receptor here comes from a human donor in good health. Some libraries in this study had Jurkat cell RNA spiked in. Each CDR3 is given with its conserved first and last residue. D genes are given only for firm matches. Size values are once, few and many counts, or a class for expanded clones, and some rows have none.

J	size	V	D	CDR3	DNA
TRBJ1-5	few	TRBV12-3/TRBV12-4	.	CASSYRTRQPQHF	TGTGCCAGCAGTTATCGGACTCGGCAGCCCCAGCATTTT
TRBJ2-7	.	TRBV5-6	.	CASSLYVLGPTWDYEQYF	TGTGCCAGCAGCTTGTATGTATTGGGACCCACCTGGGACTACGAGCAGTACTTC
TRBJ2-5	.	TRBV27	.	CASSSTWVETQYF	TGTGCCAGCAGTTCTACCTGGGTTGAGACCCAGTACTTC
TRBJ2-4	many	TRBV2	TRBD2	CASSEKAGGPQAKNIQYF	TGTGCCAGCAGTGAAAAAGCGGGGGGGCCCCAAGCCAAAAACATTCAGTACTTC
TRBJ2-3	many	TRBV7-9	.	CASTFSDTDTQYF	TGTGCCAGCACCTTTAGCGACACAGATACGCAGTATTTT
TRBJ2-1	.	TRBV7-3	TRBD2	CASSMTAGEGLNEQFF	TGTGCCAGCAGCATGACAGCGGGGGAGGGATTGAATGAGCAGTTCTTC
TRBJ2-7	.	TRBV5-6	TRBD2	CASSLGPRLAGVPVGYEQYF	TGTGCCAGCAGCTTGGGACCTCGTCTAGCGGGAGTCCCGGTTGGGTACGAGCAGTACTTC
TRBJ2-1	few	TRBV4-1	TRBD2	CASSQELAGEYNEQFF	TGCGCCAGCAGCCAAGAACTAGCGGGAGAGTACAATGAGCAGTTCTTC
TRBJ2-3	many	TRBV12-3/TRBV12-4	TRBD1	CASSLDRGREDTQYF	TGTGCCAGCAGTTTGGACAGGGGGCGAGAAGATACGCAGTATTTT
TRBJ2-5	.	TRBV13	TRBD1	CASSSYRGRETQYF	TGTGCCAGCAGCTCATACAGGGGGCGAGAGACCCAGTACTTC
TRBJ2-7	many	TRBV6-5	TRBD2	CASSPGLAGYEQYF	TGTGCCAGCAGCCCGGGACTAGCGGGCTACGAGCAGTACTTC
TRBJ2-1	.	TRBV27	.	CASSSIPPGFDEQFF	TGTGCCAGCAGTTCAATCCCCCCGGGGTTCGATGAGCAGTTCTTC
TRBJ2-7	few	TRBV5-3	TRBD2	CASSSNVAGGVYEQYF	TGTGCCAGCAGCTCAAACGTAGCGGGGGGCGTTTACGAGCAGTACTTC
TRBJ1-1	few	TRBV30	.	CAWSVAGGLEAFF	TGTGCCTGGAGTGTAGCAGGTGGGCTTGAAGCTTTCTTT
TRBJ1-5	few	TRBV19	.	CATHQGNQPQHF	TGTGCCACACACCAGGGTAATCAGCCCCAGCATTTT
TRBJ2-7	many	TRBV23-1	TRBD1	CASSRTGGCYEQYF	TGCGCCAGCAGTCGGACAGGGGGCTGCTACGAGCAGTACTTC
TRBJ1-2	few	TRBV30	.	CAWSVRQGIYTF	TGTGCCTGGAGTGTACGTCAGGGGATCTACACCTTC
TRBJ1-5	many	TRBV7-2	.	CASSQGYNQPQHF	TGTGCCAGCAGCCAGGGGTACAATCAGCCCCAGCATTTT
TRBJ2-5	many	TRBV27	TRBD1	CASSWGQAEETQYF	TGTGCCAGCAGTTGGGGACAGGCAGAAGAGACCCAGTACTTC
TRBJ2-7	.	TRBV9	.	CASSPRGGYYEQYF	TGTGCCAGCAGCCCGCGGGGAGGCTACTACGAGCAGTACTTC
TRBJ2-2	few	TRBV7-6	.	CASLGQNTGELFF	TGTGCCAGCCTGGGACAGAACACCGGGGAGCTGTTTTTT
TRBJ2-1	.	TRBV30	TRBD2	CAWSDRAGGVDEQFF	TGTGCCTGGAGTGACCGAGCGGGGGGGGTGGATGAGCAGTTCTTC
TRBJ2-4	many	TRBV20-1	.	CSQEEGLNIQYF	TGCAGTCAGGAGGAGGGTCTAAACATTCAGTACTTC
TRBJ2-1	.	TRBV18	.	CASSLRLEQFF	TGTGCCAGCTCACTCAGACTCGAGCAGTTCTTC
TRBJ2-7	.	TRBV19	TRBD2	CASSIDGGGEQYF	TGTGCCAGTAGTATAGATGGGGGGGGCGAGCAGTACTTC
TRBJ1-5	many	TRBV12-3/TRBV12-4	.	CASSAGTYSNQPQHF	TGTGCCAGCAGTGCCGGGACATATAGCAATCAGCCCCAGCATTTT
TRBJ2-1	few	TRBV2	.	CASSGVSGFEQFF	TGTGCCAGCAGTGGAGTGTCTGGGTTTGAGCAGTTCTTC
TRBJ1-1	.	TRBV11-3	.	CASSDRKANTEAFF	TGTGCCAGCTCTGACCGAAAAGCGAACACTGAAGCTTTCTTT
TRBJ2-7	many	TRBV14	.	CASSSRTAFPYEQYF	TGTGCCAGCAGCTCCCGGACAGCGTTCCCCTACGAGCAGTACTTC
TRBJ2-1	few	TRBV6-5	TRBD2	CASSYSTAGGPDEQFF	TGTGCCAGCAGTTACTCGACAGCGGGAGGGCCCGATGAGCAGTTCTTC
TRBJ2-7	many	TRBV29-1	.	CSVLSQRYEQYF	TGCAGCGTTCTCTCCCAAAGGTACGAGCAGTACTTC
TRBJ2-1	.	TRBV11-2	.	CASSWGLDNEQFF	TGTGCCAGCAGCTGGGGACTGGACAATGAGCAGTTCTTC
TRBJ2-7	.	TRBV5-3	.	CASSFTTGAYEQYF	TGTGCCAGCAGCTTCACCACAGGAGCCTACGAGCAGTACTTC
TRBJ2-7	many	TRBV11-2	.	CASSLPAYEQYF	TGTGCCAGCAGCTTACCTGCCTACGAGCAGTACTTC
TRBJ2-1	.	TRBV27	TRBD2	CASSLFLAGGPGEQFF	TGTGCCAGCAGTTTATTTCTAGCGGGAGGGCCGGGTGAGCAGTTCTTC
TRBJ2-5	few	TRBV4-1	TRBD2	CASSPPLAGEETQYF	TGCGCCAGCAGCCCACCCCTAGCGGGAGAAGAGACCCAGTACTTC
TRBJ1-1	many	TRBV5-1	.	CASSYGGVMNTEAFF	TGCGCCAGCAGTTACGGGGGCGTCATGAACACTGAAGCTTTCTTT
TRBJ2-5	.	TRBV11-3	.	CASSPVLLGQTQYF	TGTGCCAGCAGCCCAGTTCTCCTGGGGCAGACCCAGTACTTC
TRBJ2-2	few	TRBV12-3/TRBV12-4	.	CASSFIGELFF	TGTGCCAGCAGTTTTATCGGGGAGCTGTTTTTT
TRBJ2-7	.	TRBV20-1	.	CSARAHRAHEQYF	TGCAGTGCTAGAGCTCACAGGGCCCACGAGCAGTACTTC
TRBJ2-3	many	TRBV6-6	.	CASSPFRHPFTDTQYF	TGTGCCAGCTCCCCCTTTCGGCACCCCTTCACAGATACGCAGTATTTT
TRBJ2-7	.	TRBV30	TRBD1	CAWRLGGAWDEQYF	TGTGCCTGGAGGCTAGGGGGCGCGTGGGACGAGCAGTACTTC